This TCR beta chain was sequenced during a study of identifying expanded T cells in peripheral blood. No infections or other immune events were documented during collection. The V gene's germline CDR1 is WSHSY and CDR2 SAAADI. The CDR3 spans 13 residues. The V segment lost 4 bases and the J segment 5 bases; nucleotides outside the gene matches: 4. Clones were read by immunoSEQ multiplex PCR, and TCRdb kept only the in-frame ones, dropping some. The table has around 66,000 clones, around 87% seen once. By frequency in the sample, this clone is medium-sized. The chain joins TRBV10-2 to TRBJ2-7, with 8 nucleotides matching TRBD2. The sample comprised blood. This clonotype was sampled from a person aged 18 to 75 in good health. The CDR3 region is CASSVSLADEQYF. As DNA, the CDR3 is TGCGCCAGCAGTGTCTCACTAGCGGACGAGCAGTACTTC.